One and the same sample provided the 11 T cell receptor beta chains below, sequenced in a study of human T cells and chemical hapten exposure. Each CDR3 protein is one row after TCRdb ran MiXCR on the RACE reads. The sample has about 73,000 distinct CDR3 sequences; about 8% are singletons. Time point specified: patch test 2, 6 weeks after DPC sensitization. Treatment denoted: therapeutic diphenylcyclopropenone sensitization with weekly scalp DPC. The material sequenced was whole blood, taken in connection with sensitization to the hapten diphenylcyclopropenone (DPC). The receptor set was obtained from a woman aged 50 to 60 with alopecia areata. Some clones in this sample may be carry-over from other donors' samples.

In its sample, this clonotype was seen many times. The chain carries TRBV6-2 or TRBV6-3 and TRBJ2-1; a weak D match, TRBD2 (6 bases). Germline V gene data show CDR1 as MNHEY and CDR2 as SVGEGT. The CDR3 runs to 16 residues. Between the trimmed V and J ends, which lost 6 bases and 1 base, there was a span of 16 bases. In DNA, the CDR3 is TGTGCCAGCAGCCCCGGGGTAGCGGTGTCCTACAATGAGCAGTTCTTC. Residues: CASSPGVAVSYNEQFF.

This clonotype was counted ten times or more. V and J are TRBV6-2 or TRBV6-3 and TRBJ1-1; no clear D gene. CDR1 and CDR2 (germline): MNHEY, SVGEGT. This CDR3 spans 13 amino acids. The V gene lost 2 bases and the J gene lost 5 bases, with 9 bases spanning the gap. CDR3 sequence reads: CASSYQPGTEAFF. CDR3 nucleotide sequence: TGTGCCAGCAGTTACCAACCGGGGACTGAAGCTTTCTTT.

This chain uses TRBV7-2 with TRBJ2-3, with D perhaps TRBD1 (6 bases). Germline V gene sequence: CDR1 SGHTA, CDR2 FQGNSA. The V and J ends lost 1 base and 1 base respectively, with 12 bases between them. This CDR3 has 16 residues. CDR3 nucleotides: TGTGCCAGCAGCTTAGGGGTGCAGGGGCGCACAGATACGCAGTATTTT. Protein product: CASSLGVQGRTDTQYF.

This clonotype was counted a few times. The V call is TRBV12-5, the J call TRBJ1-2; TRBD1 matches at 8 bases. CDR1 LGHNT and CDR2 FRNRAP come from the germline V gene. V dropped 6 bases and J dropped 6; count of bases not matched to a gene: 15. This CDR3 contains 16 residues. This CDR3 is CASGPTGAFSLDGYTF. Written as DNA, the CDR3 is TGTGCTAGTGGCCCGACAGGGGCCTTCTCACTGGATGGCTACACCTTC.

This clonotype has more than one count but fewer than ten. V gene TRBV29-1 combines with J gene TRBJ1-1; the D gene is possibly TRBD1 (5 bases). Germline V lookup: CDR1 SQVTM, CDR2 ANQGSEA. The CDR3 totals 14 residues. Trimming took off 4 bases at V and 2 bases at J, with 14 bases between the two ends. For the CDR3, the DNA is TGCAGCGTTGCCCCTACGACAGTTAACACTGAAGCTTTCTTT. It yields the protein CSVAPTTVNTEAFF.

The V gene is TRBV6-5, the J gene TRBJ1-1; no clear D gene. Germline V CDR1 and CDR2: MNHEY, SVGAGI. The V end was cut by 2 bases, the J end by 0 bases, with 10 bases between. This CDR3 contains 15 residues. For the CDR3, the DNA is TGTGCCAGCAGTTACGGCGGCAGCCTGAACACTGAAGCTTTCTTT. Its translation: CASSYGGSLNTEAFF.

This clonotype came up many times. The chain couples TRBV27 to TRBJ1-5; possible D gene TRBD1, 5 bases. The V and J ends lost 1 base and 4 bases respectively, with 8 bases between them. Germline V lookup: CDR1 MNHEY, CDR2 SMNVEV (reference sequence). The CDR3 loop spans 14 amino acids. The CDR3 is CASSLLGPNQPQHF. The CDR3 DNA sequence: TGTGCCAGCAGTTTATTGGGGCCGAATCAGCCCCAGCATTTT.

This chain uses TRBV10-3 with TRBJ1-5; TRBD1 might be the D (6 bases). Germline assignment: CDR1 ENHRY and CDR2 SYGVKD. The V end was cut by 4 bases, the J end by 2 bases, with 24 bases between. There are 19 residues in the CDR3. Here the CDR3 DNA reads TGTGCCATCAGTGGAGGCGGGGGGCATAGTACGATGGGCAATCAGCCCCAGCATTTT. Its translation: CAISGGGGHSTMGNQPQHF.

Only a few counts were recorded for this clonotype. The chain joins TRBV11-3 to TRBJ1-1; D is unclear. CDR3 length equals 13 residues. The germline V gene has CDR1 SGHNT and CDR2 YENEEA. V was cut by 5 bases and J by 8 bases, with 15 bases left in between. CDR3 bases: TGTGCCAGCAGCCAAGAGCTCACTGGGGAAGCTTTCTTT. Protein sequence: CASSQELTGEAFF.

This clonotype was recorded many times. CDR3 residues: CASSLGGANTGELFF. CDR3 sequence (DNA): TGTGCCAGCAGCTTAGGGGGGGCCAACACCGGGGAGCTGTTTTTT. The genes are TRBV7-2 and TRBJ2-2; D might be TRBD1 or TRBD2, each matching 6 bases. The CDR3 extends over 15 amino acids. Trimming cost V 1 base and J 2 bases, with 8 bases left between them. Germline V gives CDR1 SGHTA, CDR2 FQGNSA. Looking up the rest from reference TRBV7-2 and TRBJ2-2 gives the full variable domain: GAGVSQSPSNKVTEKGKDVELRCDPISGHTALYWYRQSLGQGLEFLIYFQGNSAPDKSGLPSDRFSAERTGGSVSTLTIQRTQQEDSAVYLCASSLGGANTGELFFGEGSRLTVL.

In this sample, this clonotype turned up many times. This rearrangement joins TRBV7-2 to TRBJ2-3, with 11 bases matching TRBD2. V lost 3 bases, J lost 4 bases, and 6 bases stayed unmatched. This CDR3 comprises 16 residues. CDR1 SGHTA and CDR2 FQGNSA come from the germline V gene. DNA for the CDR3: TGTGCCAGCAGCTTCCAACTAGCGGGAGCGGCAGATACGCAGTATTTT. Encoded protein: CASSFQLAGAADTQYF.